This T cell receptor (beta chain) originates from a study of T cell responses to AZD1222 COVID-19 vaccine. Sequencing used immunoSEQ multiplex PCR; TCRdb keeps in-frame clones, though not all of them. The table has 90,000 to 130,000 clones, around 90% seen once. In its sample, this clone was seen once. The CDR3 covers 13 residues. After removal of 5 bases from V and 7 bases from J, the junction contained 7 bases not matched to a gene. This receptor was identified in an adult in good health. The sample consisted of peripheral blood, taken on day 0 of AZD1222 vaccination. The chain carries TRBV12-3 or TRBV12-4 and TRBJ1-1, with 7 positions matching TRBD1. CDR3 in DNA: TGTGCCAGCAGTCCGGGGACAGTCCTTGAAGCTTTCTTT. It codes for CASSPGTVLEAFF.